A few counts support the clone carrying this TCR beta chain. Its cognate antigen is unknown. Every bit of the isolated RNA underwent reverse transcription, so sequencing read expressed TCRB transcripts. Sequenced by immunoSEQ multiplex PCR; TCRdb stores in-frame clones only, minus some. The repertoire has 300,000 to 400,000 clones, 9.6% of them found once; the top ten carry about 0.6%. The data derive from a study of beta chain features in type 1 diabetes. Turning to the study itself: Patients and healthy donors were similar in age, gender and cell yields. Sorted cell examination encompassed around 100,000,000 cells across all samples.

Central memory, naive, regulatory and stem cell-like memory CD4+ cells were sorted by CD45RO/CCR7/CD25/CD127/CD95/CD27. Study-level points and caveats: Type 1 diabetes patients had moderately but significantly shorter TCRB CDR3s in all four CD4+ subsets. Compared with healthy donors, patients appeared to share more similar naive, central memory and regulatory TCRB repertoires.

There are 14 residues in the CDR3. Between the trimmed V and J ends, which lost 7 bases and 5 bases, there was a span of 17 bases. The germline V gene encodes CDR1 MNHNY and CDR2 SVGAGI (reference sequence). The receptor's source is a man aged 25 to 40 with type 1 diabetes. V usage is TRBV6-6 and J usage is TRBJ2-5; D remains ambiguous. Sequencing was performed on central memory CD4+ T cells from blood. CDR3 residues: CASTLRIPPETQYF. The CDR3 DNA follows: TGTGCCAGCACTCTACGAATTCCCCCTGAGACCCAGTACTTC.